Included here is one TCR beta chain sequence, with context. The V end lost 3 bases, the J end lost 7 bases, and 13 bases lay between the germline ends. This CDR3 has 13 residues. Germline CDR1 is SGHTA and CDR2 is FQGNSA. The data belong to a study of blood T cell repertoires in COVID-19. The table came from immunoSEQ multiplex PCR; TCRdb's copy has only in-frame clones and leaves some out. The table shows around 100,000 clones, with 88% occurring only once. The chain joins TRBV7-2 to TRBJ2-7, with TRBD1 as a possible D gene (5 bases). The TCR originated in a human donor in a cohort sampled during active COVID-19. Material: peripheral blood. This CDR3 is CASSFDSFGEQYF. The CDR3 region has the DNA TGTGCCAGCAGCTTTGACAGTTTTGGGGAGCAGTACTTC.